This record covers a single T cell receptor (beta chain). No cognate antigen has been identified for it. Base-call qualities are not available, and no considerably larger clone is one nucleotide away. The record originates from a study of CD8+CD57+ T cells in acquired aplastic anemia (dated by TCRdb to the late 2010s). At the level of the whole study: Extracted DNA from sorted CD4+ and CD8+ cells averaged about 3 ug, ranging from roughly 0.19 to 27.4 ug. A CD8+CD57+ expansion meant a frequency higher than the mean frequency seen in healthy subjects.

Expansion of CD8+CD57+ cells had been shown by flow cytometry in the patients chosen for sequencing. Every patient had severe acquired aplastic anemia, diagnosed using the International Study of Aplastic Anemia and Agranulocytosis and Camitta criteria. No therapy had been received by the patients at the time of blood sampling. The study deep-sequenced TCR repertoires of sorted CD4+ and CD8+ blood T cells from severe aplastic anemia patients and healthy subjects. Patients were enrolled in the USA under clinicaltrials.gov protocols 00001620, 01623167, 00001397, 00071045, 00081523 and 00961064. Ficoll-Paque density gradient centrifugation was used to isolate peripheral blood mononuclear cells. Before DNA extraction, CD4+ and CD8+ T cells were sorted by FACS or by magnetic beads. General conclusions and limits of the study: Roughly 29 CD8+ CDR3 sequences were shared between patients and controls but appeared highly expressed in patients and within their immunodominant clones. CD8+ Simpson's diversity did not differ significantly between patients and healthy controls (P=0.060).

V and J are trimmed by 0 bases and 7 bases, and the gene matches miss 3 bases of the junction. The CDR3 numbers 14 residues from cysteine through phenylalanine. Of all the DNA, just the CDR3 is kept, 42 bases in frame from base 1. The germline V gene gives CDR1 as SGHRS and CDR2 as YFSETQ. TCR beta VDJ combination and CDR3 sequence profiling used genomic DNA as the template. An Illumina HiSeq 2000 was the platform used for TCR repertoire sequencing. The study's processing was this. TRBV/TRBJ rearrangement plots, CDR3 size and DJ length profiles, and Simpson's diversity index were used to assess repertoires. The immunodominant clone was defined as the most abundant DNA sequence in deep sequencing data. CDR3 amino acid sequences were screened for sharing across subjects and compared with published repertoires and the VDJdb database. Using fastp at Q25 and MiXCR, TCRdb reprocessed the public reads and kept productive beta chains. Duplicate CDR3 protein sequences are folded into a single record with the most common DNA and genes. For this entry, the V and J calls and clone size follow TCRdb and not the study's own pipeline. The sample table lists 250,000 to 300,000 distinct CDR3 sequences, 50% to 65% of them with a count of one. Of the sample, 1% to 1.5% falls within the top ten clones.

The material sequenced was sorted CD4+, CD8+, or CD8+CD57+ T cells (not recorded which) from PBMCs. This clonotype was sampled from a human donor with aplastic anemia. Recombination joined TRBV5-1 with TRBJ1-2; the junction holds 10 bases that match TRBD1. The CDR3 reads as follows: CASSLGQGAPGYTF. At the DNA level, the sequence is TGCGCCAGCAGCTTGGGACAGGGGGCGCCTGGCTACACCTTC. Outside the CDR3, residues come from the reference TRBV5-1 and TRBJ1-2 proteins, so the full variable domain is: KAGVTQTPRYLIKTRGQQVTLSCSPISGHRSVSWYQQTPGQGLQFLFEYFSETQRNKGNFPGRFSGRQFSNSRSEMNVSTLELGDSALYLCASSLGQGAPGYTFGSGTRLTVV.